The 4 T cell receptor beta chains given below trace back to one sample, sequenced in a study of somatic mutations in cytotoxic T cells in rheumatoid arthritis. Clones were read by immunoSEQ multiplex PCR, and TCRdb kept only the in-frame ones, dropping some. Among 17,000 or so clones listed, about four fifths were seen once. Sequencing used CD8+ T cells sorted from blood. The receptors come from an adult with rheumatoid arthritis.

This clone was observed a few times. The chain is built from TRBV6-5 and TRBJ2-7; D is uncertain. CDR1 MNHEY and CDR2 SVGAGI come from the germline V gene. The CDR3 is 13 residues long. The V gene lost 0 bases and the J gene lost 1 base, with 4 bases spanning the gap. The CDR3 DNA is TGTGCCAGCAGTTACTCCTCGTCCTACGAGCAGTACTTC. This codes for CASSYSSSYEQYF.

The CDR3 DNA reads TGTGCCAGCAGTGAAAACAATGAGCAGTTCTTC. Amino acids: CASSENNEQFF. This chain joins TRBV6-1 and TRBJ2-1; D not certain. The CDR3 loop spans 11 amino acids. CDR1 MNHNS and CDR2 SASEGT come from the germline V gene. V dropped 2 bases and J dropped 5 bases, with 1 base sitting between them.

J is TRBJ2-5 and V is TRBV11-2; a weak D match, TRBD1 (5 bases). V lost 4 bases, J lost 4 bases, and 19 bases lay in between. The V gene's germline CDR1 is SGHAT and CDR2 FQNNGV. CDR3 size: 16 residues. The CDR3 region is CASSSRVGRQGETQYF. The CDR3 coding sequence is TGTGCCAGCAGCTCACGTGTCGGTAGGCAGGGAGAGACCCAGTACTTC.

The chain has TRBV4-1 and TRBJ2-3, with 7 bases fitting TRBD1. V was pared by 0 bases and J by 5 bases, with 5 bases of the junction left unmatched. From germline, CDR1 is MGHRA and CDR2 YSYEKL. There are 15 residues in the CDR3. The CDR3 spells CASSQEDRVVDTQYF. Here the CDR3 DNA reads TGCGCCAGCAGCCAAGAAGACAGGGTGGTAGATACGCAGTATTTT.